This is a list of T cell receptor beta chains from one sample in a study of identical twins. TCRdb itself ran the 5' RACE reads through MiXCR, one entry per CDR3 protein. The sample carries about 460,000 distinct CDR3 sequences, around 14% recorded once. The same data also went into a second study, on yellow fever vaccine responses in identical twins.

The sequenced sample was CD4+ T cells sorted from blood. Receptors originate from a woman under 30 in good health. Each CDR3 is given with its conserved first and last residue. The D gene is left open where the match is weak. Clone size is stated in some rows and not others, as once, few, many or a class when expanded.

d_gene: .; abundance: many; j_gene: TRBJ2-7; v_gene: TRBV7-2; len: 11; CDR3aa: CASSSAYEQYF; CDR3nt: TGTGCCAGCAGCTCAGCCTACGAGCAGTACTTC
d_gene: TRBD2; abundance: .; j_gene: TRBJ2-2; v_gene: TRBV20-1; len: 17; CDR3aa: CSARDYQTSGVTGELFF; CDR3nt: TGCAGTGCTAGAGATTATCAGACTAGCGGGGTCACCGGGGAGCTGTTTTTT
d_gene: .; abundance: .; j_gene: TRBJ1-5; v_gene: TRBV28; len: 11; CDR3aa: CASSFVQPQHF; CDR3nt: TGTGCCAGCAGTTTTGTTCAGCCCCAGCATTTT
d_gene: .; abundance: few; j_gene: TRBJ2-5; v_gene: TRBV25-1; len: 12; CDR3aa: CAPPTDQETQYF; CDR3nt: TGTGCCCCCCCGACAGACCAAGAGACCCAGTACTTC
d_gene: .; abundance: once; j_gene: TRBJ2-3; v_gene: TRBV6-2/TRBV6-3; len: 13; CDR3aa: CASSPFQSDTQYF; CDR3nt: TGTGCCAGCAGCCCCTTTCAATCAGATACGCAGTATTTT
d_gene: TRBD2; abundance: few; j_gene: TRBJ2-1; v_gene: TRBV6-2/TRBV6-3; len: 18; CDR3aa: CASSYLGTSGSSYNEQFF; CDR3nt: TGTGCCAGCAGTTACTTGGGGACTAGCGGGAGTTCCTACAATGAGCAGTTCTTC
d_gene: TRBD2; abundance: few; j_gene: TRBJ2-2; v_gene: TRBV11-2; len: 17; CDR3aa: CASSPIRTSGRVGELFF; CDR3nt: TGTGCCAGCAGCCCCATCAGGACTAGCGGTCGCGTCGGGGAGCTGTTTTTT
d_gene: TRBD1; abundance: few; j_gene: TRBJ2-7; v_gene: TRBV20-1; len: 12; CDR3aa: CSADRVLGEQYF; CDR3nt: TGCAGTGCAGACAGGGTACTAGGTGAGCAGTACTTC
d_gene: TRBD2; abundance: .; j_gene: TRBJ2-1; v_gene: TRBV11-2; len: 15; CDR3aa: CASSALAGVYNEQFF; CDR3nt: TGTGCCAGCAGCGCCTTAGCGGGAGTCTACAATGAGCAGTTCTTC
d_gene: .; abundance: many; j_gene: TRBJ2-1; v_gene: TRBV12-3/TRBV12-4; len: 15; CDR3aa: CASSLAGGPYDEQFF; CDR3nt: TGTGCCAGCAGTTTAGCGGGGGGGCCTTATGATGAGCAGTTCTTC
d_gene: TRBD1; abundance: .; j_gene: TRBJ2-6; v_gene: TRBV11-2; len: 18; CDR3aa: CASSLAGTGVGGANVLTF; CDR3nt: TGTGCCAGCAGCCTTGCCGGGACAGGGGTAGGTGGGGCCAACGTCCTGACTTTC
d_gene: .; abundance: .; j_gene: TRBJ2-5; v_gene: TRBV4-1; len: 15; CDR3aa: CASSQGETAQETQYF; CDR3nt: TGCGCCAGCAGCCAAGGGGAGACAGCTCAAGAGACCCAGTACTTC
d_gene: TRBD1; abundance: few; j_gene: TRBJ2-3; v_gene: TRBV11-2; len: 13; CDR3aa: CASSPTGWDTQYF; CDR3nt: TGTGCCAGCAGTCCGACAGGGTGGGATACGCAGTATTTT
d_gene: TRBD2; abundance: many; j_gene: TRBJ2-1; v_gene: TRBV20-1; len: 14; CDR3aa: CSASPSGSGNEQFF; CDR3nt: TGCAGTGCTAGCCCTAGCGGGAGCGGCAATGAGCAGTTCTTC
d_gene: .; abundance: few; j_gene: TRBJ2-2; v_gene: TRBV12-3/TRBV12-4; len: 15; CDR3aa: CASRTGTSGTGELFF; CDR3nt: TGTGCCAGCAGAACCGGGACATCAGGCACCGGGGAGCTGTTTTTT
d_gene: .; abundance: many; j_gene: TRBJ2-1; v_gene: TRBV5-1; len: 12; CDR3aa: CASSSTQGGQFF; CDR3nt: TGCGCCAGCAGCTCCACCCAGGGAGGCCAGTTCTTC
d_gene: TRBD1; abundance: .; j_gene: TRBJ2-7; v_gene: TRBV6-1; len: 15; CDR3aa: CASSQPGQGAREQYF; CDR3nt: TGTGCCAGCAGTCAACCGGGACAGGGGGCGAGGGAGCAGTACTTC
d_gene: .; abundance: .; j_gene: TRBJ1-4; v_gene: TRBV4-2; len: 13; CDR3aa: CASSQDLGEKLFF; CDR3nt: TGTGCCAGCAGCCAAGATTTGGGGGAAAAACTGTTTTTT
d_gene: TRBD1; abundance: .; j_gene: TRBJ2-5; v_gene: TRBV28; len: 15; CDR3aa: CATSRQGPTGETQYF; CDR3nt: TGTGCCACCTCAAGACAGGGTCCCACAGGGGAGACCCAGTACTTC
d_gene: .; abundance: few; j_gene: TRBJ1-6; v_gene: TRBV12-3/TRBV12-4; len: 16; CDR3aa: CASSFARRIKGSPLHF; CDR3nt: TGTGCCAGCAGTTTCGCGCGGCGGATCAAGGGTTCACCCCTCCACTTT
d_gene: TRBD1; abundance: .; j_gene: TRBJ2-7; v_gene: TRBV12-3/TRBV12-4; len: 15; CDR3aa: CASSLDRGASYEQYF; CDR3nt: TGTGCCAGCAGTTTGGACAGGGGGGCCTCCTACGAGCAGTACTTC
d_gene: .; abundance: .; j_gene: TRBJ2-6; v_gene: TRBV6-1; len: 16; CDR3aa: CASSEQGGSGANVLTF; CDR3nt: TGTGCCAGCAGCGAACAGGGGGGGTCTGGGGCCAACGTCCTGACTTTC
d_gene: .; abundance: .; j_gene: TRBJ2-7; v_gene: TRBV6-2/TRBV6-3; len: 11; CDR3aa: CASSAYYEQYF; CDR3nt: TGTGCCAGCAGTGCATACTACGAGCAGTACTTC
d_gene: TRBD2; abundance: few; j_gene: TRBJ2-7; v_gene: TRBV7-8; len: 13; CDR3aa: CASSRLAEGEQYF; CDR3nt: TGTGCCAGCAGCCGTCTAGCGGAGGGGGAGCAGTACTTC
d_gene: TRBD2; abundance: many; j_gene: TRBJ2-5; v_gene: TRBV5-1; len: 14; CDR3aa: CASSQVPGGETQYF; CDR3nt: TGCGCCAGCAGCCAGGTACCGGGGGGAGAGACCCAGTACTTC
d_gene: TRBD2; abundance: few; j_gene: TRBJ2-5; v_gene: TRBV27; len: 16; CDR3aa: CASSWRRGALQETQYF; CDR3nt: TGTGCCAGCAGTTGGCGGCGGGGGGCACTCCAAGAGACCCAGTACTTC
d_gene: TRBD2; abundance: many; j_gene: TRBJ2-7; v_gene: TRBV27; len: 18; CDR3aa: CASKGPASGNFVRGEQYF; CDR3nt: TGTGCCAGCAAGGGTCCGGCTAGCGGAAATTTCGTACGAGGCGAGCAGTACTTC
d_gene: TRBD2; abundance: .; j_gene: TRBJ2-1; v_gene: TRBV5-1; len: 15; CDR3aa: CASSLGTGGGNEQFF; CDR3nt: TGCGCCAGCAGCTTGGGGACGGGAGGGGGCAATGAGCAGTTCTTC
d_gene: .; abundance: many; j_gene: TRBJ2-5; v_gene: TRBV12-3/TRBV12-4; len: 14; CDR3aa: CASSVGEYQETQYF; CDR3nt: TGTGCCAGCAGTGTCGGGGAATACCAAGAGACCCAGTACTTC
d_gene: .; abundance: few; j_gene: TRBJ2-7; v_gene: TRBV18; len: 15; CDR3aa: CASSPLDTPSYEQYF; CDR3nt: TGTGCCAGCTCACCTTTGGACACCCCCTCCTACGAGCAGTACTTC
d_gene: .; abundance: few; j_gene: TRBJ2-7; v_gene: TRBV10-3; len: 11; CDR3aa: CAISESREQYF; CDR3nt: TGTGCCATCAGTGAGTCCCGCGAGCAGTACTTC
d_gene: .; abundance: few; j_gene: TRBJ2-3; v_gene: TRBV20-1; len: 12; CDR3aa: CSARVWGVTQYF; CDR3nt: TGCAGTGCTCGGGTCTGGGGGGTAACGCAGTATTTT
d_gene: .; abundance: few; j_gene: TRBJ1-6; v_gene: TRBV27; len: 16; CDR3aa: CASSRGDSSYNSPLHF; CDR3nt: TGTGCCAGCAGTAGGGGCGACAGCTCCTATAATTCACCCCTCCACTTT
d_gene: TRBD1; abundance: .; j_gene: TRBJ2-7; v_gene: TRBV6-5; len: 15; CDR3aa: CASSYSWDRPYEQYF; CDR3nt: TGTGCCAGCAGTTACTCGTGGGACAGACCCTACGAGCAGTACTTC
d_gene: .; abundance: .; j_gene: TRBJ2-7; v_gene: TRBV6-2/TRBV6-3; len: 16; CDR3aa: CASSYLAGRPFGEQYF; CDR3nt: TGTGCCAGCAGTTACCTTGCGGGGAGGCCATTTGGCGAGCAGTACTTC
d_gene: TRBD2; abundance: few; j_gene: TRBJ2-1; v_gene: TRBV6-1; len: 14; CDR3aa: CASAIAGGYNEQFF; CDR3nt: TGTGCCAGTGCCATAGCGGGGGGCTACAATGAGCAGTTCTTC
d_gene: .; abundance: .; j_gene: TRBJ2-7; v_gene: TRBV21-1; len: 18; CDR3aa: CASSKPPLGTGTSYEQYF; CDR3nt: TGTGCCAGCAGCAAACCCCCCCTTGGGACAGGGACCTCCTACGAGCAGTACTTC
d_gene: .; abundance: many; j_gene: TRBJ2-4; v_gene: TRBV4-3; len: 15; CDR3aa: CASSQDPGAKNIQYF; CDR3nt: TGCGCCAGCAGCCAAGATCCAGGGGCCAAAAACATTCAGTACTTC
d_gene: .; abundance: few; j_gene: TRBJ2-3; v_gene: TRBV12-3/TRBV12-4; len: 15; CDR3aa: CASSMTGTSPDTQYF; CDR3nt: TGTGCCAGCAGTATGACTGGGACAAGTCCAGATACGCAGTATTTT
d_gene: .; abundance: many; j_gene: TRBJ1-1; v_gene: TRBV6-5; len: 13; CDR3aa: CASGVGRNTEAFF; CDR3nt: TGTGCCAGTGGAGTGGGGAGGAACACTGAAGCTTTCTTT
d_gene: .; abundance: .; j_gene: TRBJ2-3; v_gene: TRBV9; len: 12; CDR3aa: CASRPPSDTQYF; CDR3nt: TGTGCCAGCCGTCCTCCATCAGATACGCAGTATTTT
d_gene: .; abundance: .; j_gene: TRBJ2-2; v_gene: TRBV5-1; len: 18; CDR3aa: CASSSDPGRQGSTGELFF; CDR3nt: TGCGCCAGCAGCTCGGACCCAGGTCGGCAGGGGAGTACCGGGGAGCTGTTTTTT
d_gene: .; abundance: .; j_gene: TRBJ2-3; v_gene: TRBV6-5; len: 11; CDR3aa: CASRQENTQYF; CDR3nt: TGTGCCAGCAGGCAGGAGAATACGCAGTATTTT
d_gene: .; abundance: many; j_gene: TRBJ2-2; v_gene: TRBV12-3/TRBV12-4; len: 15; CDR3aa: CASSFRTANTGELFF; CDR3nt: TGTGCCAGCAGTTTTCGGACAGCTAACACCGGGGAGCTGTTTTTT
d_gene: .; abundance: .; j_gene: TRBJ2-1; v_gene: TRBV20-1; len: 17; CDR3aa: CSATLPLRFVTYNEQFF; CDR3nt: TGCAGTGCTACACTACCCTTGCGTTTTGTGACCTACAATGAGCAGTTCTTC
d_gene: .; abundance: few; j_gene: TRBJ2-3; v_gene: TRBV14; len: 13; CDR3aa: CASSQAAQLTQYF; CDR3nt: TGTGCCAGCAGCCAAGCCGCCCAACTTACGCAGTATTTT
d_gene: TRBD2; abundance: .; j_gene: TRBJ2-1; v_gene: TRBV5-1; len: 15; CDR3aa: CASSLVLAGQNEQFF; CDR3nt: TGCGCCAGCAGCTTGGTACTAGCGGGGCAAAATGAGCAGTTCTTC
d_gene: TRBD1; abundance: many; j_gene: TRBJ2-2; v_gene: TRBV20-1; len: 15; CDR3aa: CSASIGTGNTGELFF; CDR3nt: TGCAGTGCTAGCATCGGGACAGGGAACACCGGGGAGCTGTTTTTT
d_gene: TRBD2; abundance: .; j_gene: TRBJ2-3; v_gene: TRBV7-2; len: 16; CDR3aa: CASSLRAGAATDTQYF; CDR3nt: TGTGCCAGCAGCTTAAGGGCGGGAGCGGCCACAGATACGCAGTATTTT
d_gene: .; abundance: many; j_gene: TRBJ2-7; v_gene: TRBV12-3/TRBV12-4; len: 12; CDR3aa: CASSPGTYEQYF; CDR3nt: TGTGCCAGCAGCCCCGGGACATACGAGCAGTACTTC
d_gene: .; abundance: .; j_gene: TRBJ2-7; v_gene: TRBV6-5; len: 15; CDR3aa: CASSYSGSLSYEQYF; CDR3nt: TGTGCCAGCAGTTACTCGGGCAGCTTGAGCTACGAGCAGTACTTC
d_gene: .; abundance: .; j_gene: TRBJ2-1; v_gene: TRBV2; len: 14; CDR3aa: CASSSTSSANEQFF; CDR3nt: TGTGCCAGCAGCTCGACTAGTTCGGCCAATGAGCAGTTCTTC
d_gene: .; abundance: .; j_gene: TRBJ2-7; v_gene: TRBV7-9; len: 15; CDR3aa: CASSFRFGETYEQYF; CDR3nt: TGTGCCAGCAGTTTTAGGTTTGGAGAGACCTACGAGCAGTACTTC
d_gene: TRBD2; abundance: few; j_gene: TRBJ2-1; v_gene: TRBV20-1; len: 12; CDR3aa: CSVTTSGNEQFF; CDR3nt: TGCAGTGTCACCACTAGCGGGAATGAGCAGTTCTTC
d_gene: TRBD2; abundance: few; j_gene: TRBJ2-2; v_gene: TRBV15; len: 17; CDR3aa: CATSGSTSGNFPGELFF; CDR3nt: TGTGCCACCAGCGGCTCGACTAGCGGGAATTTTCCCGGGGAGCTGTTTTTT
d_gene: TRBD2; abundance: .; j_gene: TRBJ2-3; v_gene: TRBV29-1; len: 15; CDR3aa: CSVELAGGPSDTQYF; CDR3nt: TGCAGCGTTGAACTAGCGGGAGGGCCGTCTGATACGCAGTATTTT
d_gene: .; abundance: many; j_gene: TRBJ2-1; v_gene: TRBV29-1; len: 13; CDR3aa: CSVDHGDGYEQFF; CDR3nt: TGCAGCGTTGATCACGGAGACGGCTATGAGCAGTTCTTC
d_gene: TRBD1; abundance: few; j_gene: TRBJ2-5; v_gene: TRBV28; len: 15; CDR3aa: CASIGGDRRVKTQYF; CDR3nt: TGTGCCAGCATAGGTGGGGACAGGCGGGTCAAGACCCAGTACTTC
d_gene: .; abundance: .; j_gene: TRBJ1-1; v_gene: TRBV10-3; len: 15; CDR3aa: CAINKDTIGNTEAFF; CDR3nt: TGTGCCATAAATAAAGATACCATTGGAAACACTGAAGCTTTCTTT